Presented here are 13 T cell receptor beta chains from one specimen sequenced in a study of cytomegalovirus exposure and HLA in healthy donors. PCR was performed using 60 Vbeta and 13 Jbeta primers. The table came from immunoSEQ multiplex PCR; TCRdb's copy has only in-frame clones and leaves some out. This table has 130,000 or so clones, around 72% appearing once. The sample comprised PBMCs. All receptors derive from a young man in good health and CMV-seropositive.

The V gene is TRBV20-1, the J gene TRBJ1-2; 10 nucleotides line up with TRBD1. Germline assignment: CDR1 DFQATT and CDR2 SNEGSKA (reference sequence). The CDR3 loop spans 11 amino acids. In nucleotides, the CDR3 is TGCATAGGGACAGGGGACTATGGCTACACCTTC. It codes for CIGTGDYGYTF.

This clone occurred a few times. This chain links TRBV7-9 with TRBJ1-1, with D possibly TRBD1 on 6 matching bases. V was clipped by 6 bases and J by 5 bases, with 16 bases between them. The germline gives CDR1 SEHNR, CDR2 FQNEAQ (reference sequence). This CDR3 spans 14 amino acids. The CDR3 bases are TGTGCCAGCAGTACGGGACACTCGGGGACTGAAGCTTTCTTT. It yields the protein CASSTGHSGTEAFF.

V is TRBV7-8 and J is TRBJ2-1, with a tentative D call TRBD2 (6 bases). With 2 bases removed from V and 6 bases from J, the gap between germline ends came to 8 bases. CDR3 length equals 13 residues. CDR1 SGHVS and CDR2 FQNEAQ come from the germline V gene. CDR3 loop: CASSLFGGNEQFF. CDR3 nucleotide sequence: TGTGCCAGCAGCTTATTCGGGGGCAATGAGCAGTTCTTC.

This clone was observed a handful of times. This chain links TRBV10-3 with TRBJ1-2; no definite D call. Germline V gene sequence: CDR1 ENHRY, CDR2 SYGVKD. V was shortened by 6 bases and J by 4 bases, with 9 bases between the two germline ends. The CDR3 is 12 residues long. CDR3: CAIRVGGYGYTF. As DNA, the CDR3 is TGTGCCATCAGAGTAGGAGGCTATGGCTACACCTTC.

V gene TRBV19 combines with J gene TRBJ1-5, with 7 bases matching TRBD1. The CDR3 consists of 16 residues. V trimming: 6 bases; J trimming: 6 bases; junction bases outside the gene matches: 14. From germline, CDR1 is LNHDA and CDR2 SQIVND (reference sequence). CDR3 nucleotides: TGTGCCAGTAGACCAAGCGCAACAGGGGTTGGTCAGCCCCAGCATTTT. It yields the protein CASRPSATGVGQPQHF.

DNA of the CDR3: TGCGCCAGCACAACTAGCGGGGGGGCCGGAGATACGCAGTATTTT. Protein sequence: CASTTSGGAGDTQYF. This chain uses TRBV5-1 with TRBJ2-3, with 13 bases matching TRBD2. The germline CDR1 and CDR2 sequences are SGHRS and YFSETQ. The CDR3 totals 15 residues. Trimming removed 6 bases from V and 5 bases from J; junction bases left unmatched: 6.

CDR3 sequence reads: CASSSLTTGLAIDPYEQYF. The CDR3, as DNA: TGTGCCAGCAGCTCCCTGACGACGGGACTAGCGATTGACCCCTACGAGCAGTACTTC. J is TRBJ2-7 and V is TRBV7-9; 10 positions agree with TRBD2. The J segment lost 2 bases and the V segment lost 4 bases, leaving 17 bases of the junction unmatched. Germline lookup yields CDR1 SEHNR and CDR2 FQNEAQ (reference sequence). The CDR3 runs to 19 residues.

This clone was seen a few times. The chain carries TRBV14 and TRBJ2-3; a weak D match, TRBD1 (6 bases). Trimming shortened V by 0 bases and J by 3 bases, and 13 bases separated the two germline ends. Germline CDR1 is SGHDN and CDR2 is FVKESK. CDR3 length: 16 residues. The CDR3 DNA sequence: TGTGCCAGCAGCCAAGAATTGGGGGCTAGGACAGATACGCAGTATTTT. Translation gives CASSQELGARTDTQYF.

The chain uses TRBV28 and TRBJ2-2, with 9 bases matching TRBD2. Germline CDR1 MDHEN, CDR2 SYDVKM. The CDR3 runs 14 residues. With V trimmed by 3 bases and J by 5 bases, 1 base remained unmatched. CDR3 nucleotide sequence: TGTGCCAGCAGTTTCCTAGCGGGGACCGGGGAGCTGTTTTTT. As protein: CASSFLAGTGELFF. Supplemented by reference TRBV28 and TRBJ2-2, the full variable domain reads DVKVTQSSRYLVKRTGEKVFLECVQDMDHENMFWYRQDPGLGLRLIYFSYDVKMKEKGDIPEGYSVSREKKERFSLILESASTNQTSMYLCASSFLAGTGELFFGEGSRLTVL.

The CDR3 region has the DNA TGTGCCAGCAGCCTCTCGACAGGATCCAGCTACACCTTC. Protein product: CASSLSTGSSYTF. The chain joins TRBV9 to TRBJ1-2; perhaps TRBD1 as D (6 bases). CDR1 SGDLS and CDR2 YYNGEE come from the germline V gene. The CDR3 contains 13 residues. V was trimmed by 4 bases and J by 9 bases, leaving 16 bases between them.

This clone occurred a few times. The chain has TRBV5-6 and TRBJ1-4; the match to TRBD1 covers 9 bases. V lost 0 bases, J lost 6 bases, and 3 bases stayed unmatched. The CDR3 has 15 residues. Germline V CDR1 and CDR2: SGHDT, YYEEEE. CDR3 coding DNA: TGTGCCAGCAGCTTGGTGCGGACAGGGGATGAAAAACTGTTTTTT. Its translation is CASSLVRTGDEKLFF.

The chain has TRBV9 and TRBJ2-7; tentative D call: TRBD2 (7 bases). Germline-derived CDR1 and CDR2 are SGDLS and YYNGEE. This CDR3 is 18 amino acids long. Trimming removed 4 bases at V and 0 bases at J, with 23 bases between. The CDR3: CASSPRGDGGTHSYEQYF. CDR3 nucleotide sequence: TGTGCCAGCAGCCCGAGGGGGGACGGGGGGACACACTCCTACGAGCAGTACTTC.

This chain uses TRBV7-2 with TRBJ1-2; D unclear. Germline V lookup: CDR1 SGHTA, CDR2 FQGNSA. The CDR3 length is 12 residues. V gave up 2 bases and J gave up 3 bases, with 4 bases separating them. In nucleotides, the CDR3 is TGTGCCAGCAGCTTATCGGACTATGGCTACACCTTC. Its translation is CASSLSDYGYTF.